The table lists the clone carrying this T cell receptor beta chain with a count of one. The CDR3 is 13 amino acids. Trimming shortened V by 6 bases and J by 2 bases, and 8 bases separated the two germline ends. Germline-derived CDR1 and CDR2 are MNHNS and SASEGT. The data derive from a study of shared clonotypes between healthy human individuals. CD45RO-negative cells were positively selected for CCR7, leaving out terminally differentiated effector memory CD45RA+ cells. Measured with immunoSEQ multiplex PCR; TCRdb has only the in-frame clones, and not every one. The data hold around 2,100,000 clones, with just under 95% observed a single time.

The material sequenced was naive CD8+ T cells sorted from blood. The chain couples TRBV6-1 to TRBJ2-1; D is perhaps TRBD1 (5 bases). The receptor was derived from a young man in good health. CDR3 sequence: CASSQGTYNEQFF. The CDR3 DNA reads as TGTGCCAGCAGCCAGGGCACCTACAATGAGCAGTTCTTC.